The rows below give T cell receptor beta chains drawn from one sample of a study of shared clonotypes between healthy human individuals. Here immunoSEQ multiplex PCR was the method, and the copy in TCRdb shows in-frame clones only, minus some. This sample has approximately 620,000 clones, with roughly 97% found just once. The sample consisted of naive CD4+ T cells sorted from blood. These receptors were collected from a woman aged 30 to 39 in good health. Each CDR3 is given with its conserved first and last residue. A D gene is named only where the DNA matches it firmly. The size entry is marked missing in some rows and otherwise reads once, few, many or a size class.

d_gene	v_gene	abundance	j_gene	CDR3aa	CDR3nt
TRBD2	TRBV4-2	-	TRBJ2-3	CASSQDLELAGVYTQYF	TGTGCCAGCAGCCAAGATCTAGAACTAGCGGGAGTATATACGCAGTATTTT
-	TRBV15	-	TRBJ2-7	CATSGPARTSYEQYF	TGTGCCACCAGCGGGCCAGCGCGGACTTCCTACGAGCAGTACTTC
TRBD2	TRBV29-1	-	TRBJ2-1	CSVSSGTRQFF	TGCAGCGTATCATCCGGGACTAGGCAGTTCTTC
-	TRBV11-2	-	TRBJ2-2	CASSFAGNTGELFF	TGTGCCAGCAGCTTTGCAGGGAACACCGGGGAGCTGTTTTTT
-	TRBV13	-	TRBJ2-7	CASSPHVSHEQYF	TGTGCCAGCAGCCCACACGTTTCCCACGAGCAGTACTTC
TRBD2	TRBV11-2	-	TRBJ2-2	CASSWTSGKGTGELFF	TGTGCCAGCAGCTGGACTAGCGGGAAAGGGACCGGGGAGCTGTTTTTT
-	TRBV28	-	TRBJ1-5	CASSSGFGGRQPQHF	TGTGCCAGCAGCTCGGGCTTCGGCGGGCGTCAGCCCCAGCATTTT
TRBD2	TRBV28	-	TRBJ2-3	CASSGLAGGGPDTQYF	TGTGCCAGCAGTGGACTAGCGGGAGGAGGCCCCGATACGCAGTATTTT
-	TRBV29-1	-	TRBJ1-2	CSVAGEVYGYTF	TGCAGCGTGGCAGGGGAGGTATATGGCTACACCTTC
TRBD1	TRBV6-6	-	TRBJ1-5	CASIKGAGQPQHF	TGTGCCAGCATTAAGGGGGCGGGTCAGCCCCAGCATTTT
-	TRBV19	-	TRBJ2-7	CASSARGGKQYF	TGTGCCAGTAGCGCTAGGGGCGGAAAGCAGTACTTC
TRBD2	TRBV2	-	TRBJ2-2	CASSEFGGRQNTGELFF	TGTGCCAGCAGTGAGTTTGGCGGGAGACAGAACACCGGGGAGCTGTTTTTT
-	TRBV5-6	-	TRBJ2-2	CASSHGQHANTGELFF	TGTGCCAGCAGCCACGGACAGCACGCGAACACCGGGGAGCTGTTTTTT
-	TRBV2	-	TRBJ1-2	CASTSRPEGYTF	TGTGCCAGCACAAGTCGTCCCGAGGGCTACACCTTC
-	TRBV27	-	TRBJ2-7	CASMGSPFYEQYF	TGTGCCAGCATGGGTTCCCCTTTTTACGAGCAGTACTTC
-	TRBV5-1	-	TRBJ1-3	CASRLGIGSGNTIYF	TGCGCCAGCAGACTCGGGATAGGTTCTGGAAACACCATATATTTT
TRBD1	TRBV6-4	-	TRBJ1-5	CASSDMRRGLMQPQHF	TGTGCCAGCAGTGACATGAGGAGGGGGCTGATGCAGCCCCAGCATTTT
-	TRBV5-1	once	TRBJ1-6	CASSLDEYSPLHF	TGCGCCAGCAGCTTGGATGAGTATTCACCCCTCCACTTT
-	TRBV6-5	-	TRBJ2-2	CASSSGPPGGELFF	TGTGCCAGCAGTTCCGGACCCCCTGGGGGGGAGCTGTTTTTT
TRBD1	TRBV14	-	TRBJ2-7	CARPRDRGSYEQYF	TGTGCCAGACCCCGGGACAGGGGCTCCTACGAGCAGTACTTC
-	TRBV5-1	-	TRBJ2-1	CASSLDGRGGSNEQFF	TGCGCCAGCAGCTTGGACGGCAGGGGAGGGTCCAATGAGCAGTTCTTC
-	TRBV30	once	TRBJ1-2	CAWRVTGRYGYTF	TGTGCCTGGAGAGTCACAGGTCGCTATGGCTACACCTTC
TRBD2	TRBV5-1	once	TRBJ2-1	CASSPGQTSGINEQFF	TGCGCCAGCAGCCCCGGCCAGACTAGCGGGATAAATGAGCAGTTCTTC
-	TRBV19	-	TRBJ1-1	CASTRLGRNTEAFF	TGTGCCAGTACTCGTTTGGGACGGAACACTGAAGCTTTCTTT
TRBD1	TRBV19	once	TRBJ2-4	CASSADRVGVIQYF	TGTGCCAGTAGTGCGGACAGGGTGGGTGTCATTCAGTACTTC
TRBD1	TRBV27	-	TRBJ2-1	CASRKGQGINNEQFF	TGTGCCAGCAGGAAGGGACAGGGAATTAACAATGAGCAGTTCTTC
-	TRBV19	-	TRBJ1-3	CASSPSRELWENTIYF	TGTGCCAGTAGCCCTAGTCGAGAGCTCTGGGAAAACACCATATATTTT
-	TRBV10-1	-	TRBJ2-1	CATRWDFWLGEQFF	TGCGCCACCAGGTGGGACTTCTGGCTAGGGGAGCAGTTCTTC
TRBD2	TRBV5-1	-	TRBJ2-5	CASSGLAGGRETQYF	TGCGCCAGCAGCGGATTAGCGGGAGGGCGCGAGACCCAGTACTTC
-	TRBV2	-	TRBJ2-7	CASLNEPSYEQYF	TGTGCCAGCCTAAACGAACCCTCCTACGAGCAGTACTTC
-	TRBV29-1	-	TRBJ2-7	CSVEDRPGGVGEQYF	TGCAGCGTTGAAGATCGTCCAGGTGGGGTTGGAGAGCAGTACTTC
-	TRBV5-1	-	TRBJ2-7	CASSLVGRVADEQYF	TGCGCCAGCAGCTTGGTAGGGCGGGTCGCTGACGAGCAGTACTTC